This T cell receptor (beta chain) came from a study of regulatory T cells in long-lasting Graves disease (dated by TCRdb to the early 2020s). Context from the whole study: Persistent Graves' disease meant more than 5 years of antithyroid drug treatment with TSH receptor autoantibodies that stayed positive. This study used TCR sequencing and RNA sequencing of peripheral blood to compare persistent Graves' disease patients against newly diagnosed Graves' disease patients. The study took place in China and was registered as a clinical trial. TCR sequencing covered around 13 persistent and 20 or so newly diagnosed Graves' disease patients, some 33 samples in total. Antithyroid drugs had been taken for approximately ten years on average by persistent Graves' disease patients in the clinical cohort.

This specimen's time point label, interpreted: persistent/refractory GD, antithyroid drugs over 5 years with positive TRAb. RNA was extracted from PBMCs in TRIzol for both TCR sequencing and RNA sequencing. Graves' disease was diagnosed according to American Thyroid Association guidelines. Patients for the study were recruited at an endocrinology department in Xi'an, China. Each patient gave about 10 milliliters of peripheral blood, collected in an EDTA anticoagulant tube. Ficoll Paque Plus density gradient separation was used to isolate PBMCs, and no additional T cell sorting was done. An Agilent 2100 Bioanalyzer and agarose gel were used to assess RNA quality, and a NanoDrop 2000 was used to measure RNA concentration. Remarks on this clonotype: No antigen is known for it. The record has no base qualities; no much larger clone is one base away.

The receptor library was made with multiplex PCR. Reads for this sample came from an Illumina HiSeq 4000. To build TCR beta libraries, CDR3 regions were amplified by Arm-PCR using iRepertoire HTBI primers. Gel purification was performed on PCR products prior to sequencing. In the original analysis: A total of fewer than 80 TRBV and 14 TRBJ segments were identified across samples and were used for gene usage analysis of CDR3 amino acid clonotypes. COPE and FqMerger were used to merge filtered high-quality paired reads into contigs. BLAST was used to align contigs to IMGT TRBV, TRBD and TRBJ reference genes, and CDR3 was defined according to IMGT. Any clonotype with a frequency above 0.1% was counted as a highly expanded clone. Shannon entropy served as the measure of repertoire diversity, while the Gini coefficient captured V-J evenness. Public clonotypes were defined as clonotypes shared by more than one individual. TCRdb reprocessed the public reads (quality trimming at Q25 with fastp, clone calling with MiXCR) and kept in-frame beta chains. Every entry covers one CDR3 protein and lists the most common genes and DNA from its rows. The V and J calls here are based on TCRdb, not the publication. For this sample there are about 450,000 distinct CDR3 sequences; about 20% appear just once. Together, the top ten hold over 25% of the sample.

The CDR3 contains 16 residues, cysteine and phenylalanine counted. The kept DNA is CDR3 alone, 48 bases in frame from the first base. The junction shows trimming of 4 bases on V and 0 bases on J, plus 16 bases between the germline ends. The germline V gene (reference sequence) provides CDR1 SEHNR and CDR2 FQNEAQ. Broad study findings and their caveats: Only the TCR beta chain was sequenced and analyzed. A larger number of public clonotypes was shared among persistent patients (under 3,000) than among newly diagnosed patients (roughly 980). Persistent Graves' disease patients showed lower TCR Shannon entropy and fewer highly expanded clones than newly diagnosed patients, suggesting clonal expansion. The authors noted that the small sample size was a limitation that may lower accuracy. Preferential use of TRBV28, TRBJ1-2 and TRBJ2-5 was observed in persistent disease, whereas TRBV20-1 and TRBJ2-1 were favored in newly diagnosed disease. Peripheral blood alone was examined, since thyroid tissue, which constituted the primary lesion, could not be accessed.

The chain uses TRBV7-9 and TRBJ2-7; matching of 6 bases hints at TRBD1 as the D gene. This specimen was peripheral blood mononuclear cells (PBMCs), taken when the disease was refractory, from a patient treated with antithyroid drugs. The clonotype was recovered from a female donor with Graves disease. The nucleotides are TGTGCCAGCAGCTCTTCCTACAGGGCAGCCTCCTACGAGCAGTACTTC. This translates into CASSSSYRAASYEQYF.